A selection of T cell receptor beta chains follows, all from one sample in a study of T cell responses to AZD1222 COVID-19 vaccine. Some clones are missing from TCRdb's copy, which holds only in-frame ones; the method was immunoSEQ multiplex PCR. The table lists 140,000 to 150,000 clones, 88% of them singletons. The sequences come from peripheral blood, collected 28 days after the second dose of the MenACWY control vaccine. The source of these receptors is an adult who received the MenACWY meningococcal vaccine as a control. Each CDR3 is given with its conserved first and last residue. Each record gives: D gene, J gene, V gene, clone size, CDR3 protein, CDR3 DNA. D genes are given only for firm matches. Rows may omit the clone size; those that give it use once, few, many or a size class.

.,TRBJ2-7,TRBV19,.,CASSIGASYEQYF,TGTGCCAGTAGTATAGGGGCCTCCTACGAGCAGTACTTC
.,TRBJ2-7,TRBV5-1,.,CASSLGPVSYEQYF,TGCGCCAGCAGCTTGGGCCCAGTTTCCTACGAGCAGTACTTC
.,TRBJ2-2,TRBV7-3,.,CASSRPPGGTGELFF,TGTGCCAGCAGCAGACCCCCCGGTGGGACCGGGGAGCTGTTTTTT
TRBD1,TRBJ2-1,TRBV15,.,CATSRDRDRVGQFF,TGTGCCACCAGCAGAGATAGGGACAGGGTAGGGCAGTTCTTC
.,TRBJ1-4,TRBV9,.,CASRKEGANEKLFF,TGTGCCAGCCGTAAGGAGGGAGCGAATGAAAAACTGTTTTTT
.,TRBJ2-7,TRBV7-2,once,CASSLGSTGRTYEQYF,TGTGCCAGCAGCTTAGGGTCGACAGGGAGGACCTACGAGCAGTACTTC
.,TRBJ1-2,TRBV4-1,.,CASSQEGSGDYGYTF,TGCGCCAGCAGCCAAGAAGGGTCGGGTGACTATGGCTACACCTTC
.,TRBJ2-1,TRBV7-2,.,CASSSPRLHSYNEQFF,TGTGCCAGCAGCTCTCCTAGACTACACTCCTACAATGAGCAGTTCTTC
.,TRBJ2-2,TRBV11-2,.,CASSPLASPRRTGELFF,TGTGCCAGCAGCCCCCTGGCCTCGCCCAGGCGAACCGGGGAGCTGTTTTTT
.,TRBJ1-2,TRBV7-2,few,CASSLGGDYGYTF,TGTGCCAGCAGCTTAGGGGGGGACTATGGCTACACCTTC
TRBD1,TRBJ2-7,TRBV30,.,CAWSPGQGYEQYF,TGTGCCTGGAGTCCTGGACAGGGATACGAGCAGTACTTC
.,TRBJ1-3,TRBV12-3/TRBV12-4,.,CASSLGWGNTIYF,TGTGCCAGCAGTTTAGGGTGGGGAAACACCATATATTTT
.,TRBJ1-2,TRBV11-3,once,CASSLAGAGYTF,TGTGCCAGCAGCTTAGCCGGTGCTGGCTACACCTTC
.,TRBJ1-5,TRBV2,.,CASSPLDDSNQPQHF,TGTGCCAGCAGCCCCTTGGACGATAGCAATCAGCCCCAGCATTTT
TRBD2,TRBJ2-1,TRBV4-1,.,CASSPGTSVDNEQFF,TGCGCCAGCAGCCCCGGGACTAGCGTGGACAATGAGCAGTTCTTC
.,TRBJ1-5,TRBV6-6,.,CASRGERVGNQPQHF,TGTGCCAGCAGAGGGGAAAGGGTGGGCAATCAGCCCCAGCATTTT